This T cell receptor beta chain comes out of a study of cytomegalovirus exposure and HLA in healthy donors. The PCR had 60 Vbeta and 13 Jbeta primers. Profiled with immunoSEQ multiplex PCR; TCRdb holds only in-frame clones, not every one. The table shows 150,000 to 200,000 clones, with about 68% occurring only once. CDR1 and CDR2 (germline): SGHVS, FNYEAQ. The V segment lost 2 bases and the J segment 1 base; nucleotides outside the gene matches: 2. The CDR3 is made up of 15 amino acids. The specimen was PBMCs. The chain has TRBV7-6 and TRBJ2-1; 7 bases map to TRBD1. This clonotype was obtained from a female donor in good health and CMV-seronegative. CDR3 sequence: CASSLTGASYNEQFF. DNA of the CDR3: TGTGCCAGCAGCTTAACAGGGGCTTCCTACAATGAGCAGTTCTTC. Combining the CDR3 with reference TRBV7-6 and TRBJ2-1 gives the whole variable domain GAGVSQSPRYKVTKRGQDVALRCDPISGHVSLYWYRQALGQGPEFLTYFNYEAQQDKSGLPNDRFSAERPEGSISTLTIQRTEQRDSAMYRCASSLTGASYNEQFFGPGTRLTVL.